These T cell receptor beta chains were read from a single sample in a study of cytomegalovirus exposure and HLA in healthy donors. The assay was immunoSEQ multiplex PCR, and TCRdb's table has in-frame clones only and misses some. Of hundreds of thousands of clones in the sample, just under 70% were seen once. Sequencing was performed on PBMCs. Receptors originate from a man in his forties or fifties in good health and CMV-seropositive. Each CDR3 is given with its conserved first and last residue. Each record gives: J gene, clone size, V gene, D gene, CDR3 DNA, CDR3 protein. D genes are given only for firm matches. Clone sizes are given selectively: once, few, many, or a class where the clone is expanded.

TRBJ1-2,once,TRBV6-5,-,TGTGCCAGCAGTTTTCTACAGGGTGCCTATGGCTACACCTTC,CASSFLQGAYGYTF
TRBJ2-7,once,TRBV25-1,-,TGTGCCAGCAGTGAATCTTTAGGAGCTGCGGGGGAGCAGTACTTC,CASSESLGAAGEQYF
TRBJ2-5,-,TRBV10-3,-,TGTGCCATCAGTGAGTCCGGCGGGGAGGAGACCCAGTACTTC,CAISESGGEETQYF
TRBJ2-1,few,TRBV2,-,TGTGCCAGCAGTGTGGTAGCGGCAAACAATGAGCAGTTCTTC,CASSVVAANNEQFF
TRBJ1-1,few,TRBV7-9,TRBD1,TGTGCCAGCAGCTCCGACGGGTCAGGGGGGGCTTTCTTT,CASSSDGSGGAFF
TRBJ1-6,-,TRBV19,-,TGTGCCAGTAGTGAGTCGAGAGGAAAAAATTCACCCCTCCACTTT,CASSESRGKNSPLHF
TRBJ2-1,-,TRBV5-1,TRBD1,TGCGCCAGCAGCTCGGGACAGGGGTTATTCAATGAGCAGTTCTTC,CASSSGQGLFNEQFF
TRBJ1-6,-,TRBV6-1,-,TGTGCCAGCAGTGAAGCTAGAGGGGGAAGTTCACCCCTCCACTTT,CASSEARGGSSPLHF
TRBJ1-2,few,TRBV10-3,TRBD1,TGTGCCATTTCTGCGGGACAGGGGAACGGCTACACCTTC,CAISAGQGNGYTF
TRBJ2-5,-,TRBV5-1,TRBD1,TGCGCCAGCAGCTTGGGACAGGGGGCGCGAGAGACCCAGTACTTC,CASSLGQGARETQYF
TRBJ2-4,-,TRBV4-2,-,TGTGCCAGCAGCCAAGATCTTCGGGGAGTGAACATTCAGTACTTC,CASSQDLRGVNIQYF
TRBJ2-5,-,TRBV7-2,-,TGTGCCAGCAGCCCCGGGGGGCTCCAAGAGACCCAGTACTTC,CASSPGGLQETQYF
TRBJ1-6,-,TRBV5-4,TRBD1,TGTGCCAGCAGCTTGGACAGGGGAAGCAATTCACCCCTCCACTTT,CASSLDRGSNSPLHF
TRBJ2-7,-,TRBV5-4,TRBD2,TGTGCCAGCAGCTACTCTAGCGGGGGGGCCGAAGAGCAGTACTTC,CASSYSSGGAEEQYF
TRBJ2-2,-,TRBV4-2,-,TGTGCCAGCAGCCAAGATCCGAGCGTTCGGGCCGGGGAGCTGTTTTTT,CASSQDPSVRAGELFF
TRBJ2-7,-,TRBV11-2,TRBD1,TGTGCCAGCAGCACCCAGGGACAGAGACCCTACGAGCAGTACTTC,CASSTQGQRPYEQYF
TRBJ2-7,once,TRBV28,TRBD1,TGTGCCAGCAGTTCCCCAGGGGGCGCCTCCTTGGGAGAGCAGTACTTC,CASSSPGGASLGEQYF
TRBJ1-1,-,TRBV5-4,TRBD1,TGTGCCAGCAGCTCCCCTTTACAGGGGCCAGCCACTGAAGCTTTCTTT,CASSSPLQGPATEAFF
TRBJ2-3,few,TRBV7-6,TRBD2,TGTGCCAGCAGCTTGGGACTAGCGGGGGGGCTAGCAGATACGCAGTATTTT,CASSLGLAGGLADTQYF
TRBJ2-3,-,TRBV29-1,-,TGCAGCGCCTCGTGGGGGGGGCGCACAGATACGCAGTATTTT,CSASWGGRTDTQYF
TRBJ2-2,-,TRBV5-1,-,TGCGCCAGCAGCTTGACGGGTCGCCGGAACACCGGGGAGCTGTTTTTT,CASSLTGRRNTGELFF
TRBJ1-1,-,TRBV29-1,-,TGCAGCGTTGAAAGGGCTAGGGGAGGGGAATTGAACACTGAAGCTTTCTTT,CSVERARGGELNTEAFF
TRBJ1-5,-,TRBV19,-,TGTGCCAGTAGTATTGTTCCCAATTTTCAGGATTTTAATCAGCCCCAGCATTTT,CASSIVPNFQDFNQPQHF
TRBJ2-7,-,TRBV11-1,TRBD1,TGTGCCAGCAGCTCCCCCCGACAGGGAACCCCCTACGAGCAGTACTTC,CASSSPRQGTPYEQYF
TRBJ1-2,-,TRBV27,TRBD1,TGTGCCAGCAGTTCCCTGACAGGGCGCGATGGCTACACCTTC,CASSSLTGRDGYTF
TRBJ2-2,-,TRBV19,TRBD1,TGTGCCAGTAGTATACAGACAGGGGGCGGGGAGCTGTTTTTT,CASSIQTGGGELFF
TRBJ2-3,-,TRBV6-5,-,TGTGCCAGCAGAAGGGGGGGGGTTGGGACAGATACGCAGTATTTT,CASRRGGVGTDTQYF
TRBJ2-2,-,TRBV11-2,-,TGTGCCAGCAGGCCGGGACAATCCACCGGGGAGCTGTTTTTT,CASRPGQSTGELFF
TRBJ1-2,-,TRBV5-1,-,TGCGCCAGCAGCTTGGGGACAGACACAATAAGGAACTATGGCTACACCTTC,CASSLGTDTIRNYGYTF
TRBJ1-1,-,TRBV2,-,TGTGCCAGCAGTACGGAGATGAACACTGAAGCTTTCTTT,CASSTEMNTEAFF
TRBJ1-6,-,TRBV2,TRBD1,TGTGCCACATCCCGGGACAGGGGGTCACCCCTCCACTTT,CATSRDRGSPLHF
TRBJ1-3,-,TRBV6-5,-,TGTGCCAGCCCCAGGGAGGACGGAAACACCATATATTTT,CASPREDGNTIYF
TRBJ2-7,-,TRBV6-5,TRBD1,TGTGCCAGCAGTTTCGGGACAGCGTACTACGAGCAGTACTTC,CASSFGTAYYEQYF
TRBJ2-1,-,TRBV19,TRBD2,TGTGCCAGTAGGGGACTAGCGGGCAATGAGCAGTTCTTC,CASRGLAGNEQFF
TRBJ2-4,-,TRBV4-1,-,TGCGCCAGCAGCCAAGATCCAGGGAATTCCAAAAACATTCAGTACTTC,CASSQDPGNSKNIQYF
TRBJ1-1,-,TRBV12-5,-,TGTGCTAGTGGTCTCCCAGGCACGACTGAAGCTTTCTTT,CASGLPGTTEAFF
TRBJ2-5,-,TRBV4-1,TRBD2,TGCGCCAGCAGCCCGCTAGCGGGGTCAAGAGAGACCCAGTACTTC,CASSPLAGSRETQYF
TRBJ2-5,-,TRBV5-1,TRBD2,TGCGCCAGCAGCTCCCCGGGTAGCGGGGCGGGAGAGACCCAGTACTTC,CASSSPGSGAGETQYF
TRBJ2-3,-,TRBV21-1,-,TGTGCCAGCCTCAGCGGGGATACGCAGTATTTT,CASLSGDTQYF
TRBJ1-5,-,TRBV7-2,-,TGTGCCAGCAGCTTGGGGGGAGATATCAATCAGCCCCAGCATTTT,CASSLGGDINQPQHF
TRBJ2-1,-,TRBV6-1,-,TGTGCCAGCAGTGAAGCTGGAACAGGCGACAATGAGCAGTTCTTC,CASSEAGTGDNEQFF
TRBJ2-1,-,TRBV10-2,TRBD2,TGCGCCAGCAGACTCCTAGCGGGGGGTTACAATGAGCAGTTCTTC,CASRLLAGGYNEQFF
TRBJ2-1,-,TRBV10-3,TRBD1,TGTGCCACCGGGACAGGGGACACTGAGCAGTTCTTC,CATGTGDTEQFF
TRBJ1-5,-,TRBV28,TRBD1,TGTGCCAGCGTGGGACAGGGCGAGAGAACTCAGCCCCAGCATTTT,CASVGQGERTQPQHF